Shown below are 21 T cell receptor beta chains from a single sample sequenced in a study of cytomegalovirus exposure and HLA in healthy donors. Primers: 60 Vbeta forward and 13 Jbeta reverse. TCRdb's table, derived via immunoSEQ multiplex PCR, lists solely in-frame clones and lacks some. The table shows 150,000 to 200,000 clones, with approximately 80% occurring only once. Material: PBMCs. The receptor source for this set is a woman aged 40 to 50 in good health and CMV-seropositive.

The V and J genes are TRBV27 and TRBJ2-6, with 11 bases lining up with TRBD1. The CDR3 extends over 18 amino acids. The V gene's germline CDR1 is MNHEY and CDR2 SMNVEV (reference sequence). J was trimmed by 4 bases and V by 6 bases; bases with no gene match: 11. CDR3 sequence: CASRRWGQGEKGANVLTF. The CDR3 DNA sequence: TGTGCCAGCAGGCGTTGGGGACAGGGGGAAAAAGGGGCCAACGTCCTGACTTTC.

CDR3 DNA sequence: TGTGCCAGTAGCCCTAATCTCGGCTATGGCTACACCTTC. Its protein product is CASSPNLGYGYTF. V and J are TRBV19 and TRBJ1-2, with no clear D. Trimming stripped 6 bases from V and 4 bases from J, with 12 bases between. This CDR3 is 13 amino acids long. Germline assignment: CDR1 LNHDA and CDR2 SQIVND (reference sequence). Full variable domain (missing parts from reference TRBV19 and TRBJ1-2): DGGITQSPKYLFRKEGQNVTLSCEQNLNHDAMYWYRQDPGQGLRLIYYSQIVNDFQKGDIAEGYSVSREKKESFPLTVTSAQKNPTAFYLCASSPNLGYGYTFGSGTRLTVV.

This clone was detected a few times. The rearrangement joins TRBV5-1 to TRBJ2-5; D perhaps matches TRBD2 (6 bases). The CDR3 is made up of 17 amino acids. Trimming left V 1 base short and J 5 bases short, with 21 bases between. CDR1 SGHRS and CDR2 YFSETQ come from the germline V gene. The CDR3 spells CASSLNRVAEWRETQYF. The CDR3 bases are TGCGCCAGCAGCTTGAATCGCGTAGCGGAATGGAGGGAGACCCAGTACTTC.

This clone was counted between two and nine times. This chain links TRBV9 with TRBJ2-7; D is possibly TRBD1 (5 bases). The ends were cut back, 0 bases at V and 0 bases at J, with 10 bases in the middle. Germline V lookup: CDR1 SGDLS, CDR2 YYNGEE. The length of the CDR3 is 15 residues. The CDR3 region is CASSVGGHGSYEQYF. CDR3 sequence (DNA): TGTGCCAGCAGCGTAGGTGGACATGGCTCCTACGAGCAGTACTTC.

The chain is built from TRBV27 and TRBJ2-7; D remains ambiguous. Between the trimmed V and J ends, which lost 4 bases and 2 bases, there was a span of 9 bases. This CDR3 comprises 13 residues. From germline, CDR1 is MNHEY and CDR2 SMNVEV (reference sequence). CDR3: CASSSTVTYEQYF. The CDR3 coding sequence is TGTGCCAGCAGTTCTACAGTTACCTACGAGCAGTACTTC.

The V and J genes are TRBV4-3 and TRBJ2-3; D is undetermined. Germline V lookup: CDR1 LGHNA, CDR2 YSLEER. V was pared by 2 bases and J by 4 bases, with 10 bases between. This CDR3 is 14 amino acids long. DNA of the CDR3: TGCGCCAGCAGCCAAAGCCCCGGTGCAGATACGCAGTATTTT. Its protein product is CASSQSPGADTQYF.

The chain couples TRBV5-8 to TRBJ1-1, with 7 bases lining up with TRBD1. The CDR3 is 10 residues long. V lost 7 bases, J lost 10 bases, and 4 bases stayed unmatched. Germline V gene sequence: CDR1 SGHTS, CDR2 YDEGEE. CDR3 residues: CASEKGAAFF. In nucleotides, the CDR3 is TGTGCCAGCGAGAAGGGGGCAGCTTTCTTT.

In this sample, this clone turned up a few times. The J gene is TRBJ2-2, the V gene TRBV7-2; D may be TRBD2 (6 bases). Trimming left V 11 bases short and J 3 bases short, with 10 bases between. Germline V gene data show CDR1 as SGHTA and CDR2 as FQGNSA. CDR3 length: 12 residues. As DNA, the CDR3 is TGTGCCGGAGGGCCCCACACCGGGGAGCTGTTTTTT. Its translation: CAGGPHTGELFF.

This chain joins TRBV19 and TRBJ1-5; 7 nucleotides align to TRBD1. This CDR3 has 15 residues. V was pared by 7 bases and J by 6 bases, with 12 bases of the junction left unmatched. Germline V gives CDR1 LNHDA, CDR2 SQIVND (reference sequence). CDR3 in amino acids: CASTTLTGEVQPQHF. CDR3 bases: TGTGCCAGTACTACGTTAACAGGGGAAGTTCAGCCCCAGCATTTT.

Worth noting for this clone: Its ends do not fully match the called genes, so a read error is possible. V and J are TRBV7-9 and TRBJ1-1; TRBD1 aligns across 11 bases. The CDR3 covers 15 residues. Germline lookup yields CDR1 SEHNR and CDR2 FQNEAQ (reference sequence). Written as DNA, the CDR3 is TGTTCCAGCAGCCCGGGGACAGGGGGATTCACTGAAGCTTTCTTT. Its translation: CSSSPGTGGFTEAFF.

This clone has a handful of counts. The chain employs TRBV2 and TRBJ1-5, with D unresolved. Per germline, CDR1 SNHLY and CDR2 FYNNEI. CDR3 length: 13 residues. Trimming left V 5 bases short and J 5 bases short, with 10 bases between. The CDR3 here is CASSQDGDQPQHF. The CDR3 DNA reads as TGTGCCAGCAGTCAAGACGGAGATCAGCCCCAGCATTTT.

The chain links TRBV11-2 to TRBJ1-3, with D perhaps matching TRBD1 (6 bases). Germline assignment: CDR1 SGHAT and CDR2 FQNNGV. The CDR3 length is 14 residues. V was trimmed by 3 bases and J by 4 bases, leaving 10 bases between them. The CDR3 DNA is TGTGCCAGCAGCTTTGGCAGGGGCGGAAACACCATATATTTT. Translated: CASSFGRGGNTIYF.

This clone was detected a few times. The chain joins TRBV7-9 to TRBJ2-7; TRBD1 aligns across 8 bases. The CDR3 sequence is 13 residues long. Germline V gene data show CDR1 as SEHNR and CDR2 as FQNEAQ (reference sequence). Trimming took 5 bases from V and 5 from J; bases not matched to a gene: 5. In nucleotides, the CDR3 is TGTGCCAGCAGCCCGACGGGACAGGACGAGCAGTACTTC. It specifies CASSPTGQDEQYF.

V and J are TRBV15 and TRBJ2-7; possible D gene TRBD2, 5 bases. This CDR3 has 13 residues. Germline V lookup: CDR1 LNHNV, CDR2 YYDKDF (reference sequence). V was cut by 5 bases and J by 5 bases, with 13 bases left in between. The CDR3, as DNA: TGTGCCACCAGCGGGAACCGGGGAGACGAGCAGTACTTC. Protein: CATSGNRGDEQYF.

This clone has more than one count but fewer than ten. This chain links TRBV7-9 with TRBJ1-1; TRBD1 matches at 7 bases. Germline CDR1 SEHNR, CDR2 FQNEAQ (reference sequence). There are 12 residues in the CDR3. The CDR3 here is CSADRANTEAFF. In nucleotides, the CDR3 is TGTTCCGCAGACAGGGCGAACACTGAAGCTTTCTTT.

V gene TRBV19 combines with J gene TRBJ1-3, with D tentatively TRBD1 (5 bases). Trimming cost V 7 bases and J 0 bases, with 13 bases left between them. The CDR3 extends over 15 amino acids. Per germline, CDR1 LNHDA and CDR2 SQIVND (reference sequence). CDR3 residues: CASTPQGRSGNTIYF. Written as DNA, the CDR3 is TGTGCCAGTACCCCTCAGGGTCGCTCTGGAAACACCATATATTTT.

This clone was seen more than once but under ten times. The genes are TRBV7-8 and TRBJ1-1; 9 bases agree with TRBD1. The CDR3 length is 14 residues. With 6 bases clipped from V and 5 bases from J, the junction kept 7 bases outside the gene matches. Germline-derived CDR1 and CDR2 are SGHVS and FQNEAQ. The CDR3 DNA reads TGTGCCAGCAGTCTTACAGGGGGCGCGACTGAAGCTTTCTTT. Protein: CASSLTGGATEAFF.

This chain uses TRBV10-2 with TRBJ1-2; D is perhaps TRBD1 (5 bases). This CDR3 is 14 amino acids long. V lost 7 bases and J 6 bases, leaving 18 bases between the germline ends. Germline V gene sequence: CDR1 WSHSY, CDR2 SAAADI. The CDR3 DNA sequence: TGCGCCAGCAATCGACAGCGCATGGGCGATGGCTACACCTTC. This gives the protein CASNRQRMGDGYTF.

The chain combines TRBV5-6 with TRBJ2-5; TRBD1 might be the D (6 bases). The J call may be mistaken, given a closer DNA end match to TRBJ2-7. Germline values: CDR1 SGHDT, CDR2 YYEEEE. The CDR3 spans 14 residues. The CDR3 DNA reads TGTGCCAGCAGCCGCCTGGACAGACACTACGAGCAGTACTTC. It yields the protein CASSRLDRHYEQYF.

This clone was seen a handful of times. The rearrangement uses TRBV6-5 and TRBJ2-5; D possibly corresponds to TRBD2 (5 bases). The J call may be in error: the DNA end matches TRBJ2-7 better. The CDR3 runs 15 residues. The germline gives CDR1 MNHEY, CDR2 SVGAGI. CDR3 amino acids: CASSYERLASYEQYF. Written as DNA, the CDR3 is TGTGCCAGCAGTTACGAGCGGCTAGCATCCTACGAGCAGTACTTC.

The chain links TRBV7-9 to TRBJ1-3; D might be TRBD1 (6 bases). The CDR3 is made up of 13 amino acids. V lost 8 bases, J lost 1 base, and 9 bases lay in between. The germline CDR1 and CDR2 sequences are SEHNR and FQNEAQ (reference sequence). CDR3 DNA: TGTGCCAGCGCACAGGGATCTGGAAACACCATATATTTT. Its translation is CASAQGSGNTIYF.